This T cell receptor beta chain was recovered during a study of T cells in Graves' hyperthyroidism and ophthalmopathy. Overall study findings and caveats: Through a model of 13 V-J features, ophthalmopathy was separated from stable hyperthyroidism.

Researchers barred patients who had uncontrolled infection, other autoimmune disease, pregnancy or lactation. Diagnostic decisions used clinical symptoms, serum thyroxine and TRAb, thyroid ultrasound and orbital computed tomography. Details on this clonotype: Its target is not known.

This CDR3 is built from 15 residues. CDR1 is WSHSY and CDR2 is SAAADI in the germline V gene. The germline V and J ends were trimmed by 6 bases and 2 bases, with 16 bases remaining between them. RNA transcripts yielded amplified TCR beta CDR3 regions. When the TCR CDR3 underwent first-round RT-PCR, the HTBI primer set was used. From the multiplex PCR reads, TCRdb called clonotypes with MiXCR, one entry per CDR3 protein. Of roughly 500,000 distinct CDR3 sequences listed, over 35% are singletons. Sequencing was carried out using peripheral blood or thyroid tissue (not recorded which). This sequence originates from an adult woman with Graves' disease, either hyperthyroidism or ophthalmopathy (not recorded which). The rearrangement uses TRBV10-2 and TRBJ1-2; a possible D gene is TRBD1 (6 bases). In nucleotides, the CDR3 is TGCGCCAGCAGCGACAGGACAAATAGAAACTATGGCTACACCTTC. Protein sequence: CASSDRTNRNYGYTF.